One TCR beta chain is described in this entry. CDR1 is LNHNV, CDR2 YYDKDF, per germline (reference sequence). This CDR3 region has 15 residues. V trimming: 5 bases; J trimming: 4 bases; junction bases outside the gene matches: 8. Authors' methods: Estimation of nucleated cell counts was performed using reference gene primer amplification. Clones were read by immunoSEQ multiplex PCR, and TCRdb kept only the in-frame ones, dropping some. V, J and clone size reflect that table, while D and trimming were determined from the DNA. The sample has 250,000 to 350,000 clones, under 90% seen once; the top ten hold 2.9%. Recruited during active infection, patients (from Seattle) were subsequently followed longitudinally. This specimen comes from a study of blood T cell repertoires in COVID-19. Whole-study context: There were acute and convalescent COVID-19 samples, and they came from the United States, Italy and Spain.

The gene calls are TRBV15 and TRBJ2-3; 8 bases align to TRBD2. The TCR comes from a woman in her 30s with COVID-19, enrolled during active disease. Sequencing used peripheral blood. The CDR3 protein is CATSSSGRAADTQYF. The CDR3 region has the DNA TGTGCCACCAGCTCCAGCGGGAGAGCGGCAGATACGCAGTATTTT.